This T cell receptor (beta chain) was captured in a study of cytomegalovirus exposure and HLA in healthy donors. Study findings and constraints: Later analysis identified 16,951 TCR beta sequences associated with HLA alleles, using a false discovery rate threshold of 0.05. Accurate predictions that matched the HLA-A and HLA-B alleles of most subjects were reportedly made from TCR beta sequences. Being productive about 90% or about 30% of the time was typical of most TCR beta V segments in an earlier analysis. CMV antigen specificity of a few CMV-associated chains was confirmed in vitro.

Of note for this clone: Antigen: not known.

The PCR employed 60 Vbeta primers together with 13 Jbeta primers. TCRdb's copy holds only in-frame clones and misses some; the assay was immunoSEQ multiplex PCR. Of 110,000 to 150,000 clones listed, more than 70% were seen once; the top ten hold 1.5% to 2%. The CDR3 contains 15 residues. The germline gives CDR1 MDHEN, CDR2 SYDVKM. The V end was cut by 5 bases, the J end by 5 bases, with 16 bases between. Sequences were obtained from PBMCs. The chain couples TRBV28 to TRBJ2-1; possible D gene TRBD2, 6 bases. This clonotype was obtained from a woman aged 40 to 55 in good health and CMV-seronegative. The CDR3: CASSPIWGGDNEQFF. The CDR3 region has the DNA TGTGCCAGCAGTCCGATATGGGGCGGGGACAATGAGCAGTTCTTC.